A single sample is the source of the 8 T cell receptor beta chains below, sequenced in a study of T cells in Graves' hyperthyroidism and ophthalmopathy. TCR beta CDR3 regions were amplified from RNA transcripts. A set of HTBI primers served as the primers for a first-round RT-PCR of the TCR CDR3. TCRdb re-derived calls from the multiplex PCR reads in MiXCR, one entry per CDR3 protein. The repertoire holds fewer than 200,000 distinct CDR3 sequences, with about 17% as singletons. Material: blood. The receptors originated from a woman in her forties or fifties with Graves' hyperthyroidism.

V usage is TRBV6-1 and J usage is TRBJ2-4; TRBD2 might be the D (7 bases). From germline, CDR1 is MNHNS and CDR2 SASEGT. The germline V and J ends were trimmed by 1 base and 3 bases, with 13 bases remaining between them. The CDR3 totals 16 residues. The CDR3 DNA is TGTGCCAGCAGTGAAGGGGGGGGCGCTGGCAAAAACATTCAGTACTTC. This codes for CASSEGGGAGKNIQYF.

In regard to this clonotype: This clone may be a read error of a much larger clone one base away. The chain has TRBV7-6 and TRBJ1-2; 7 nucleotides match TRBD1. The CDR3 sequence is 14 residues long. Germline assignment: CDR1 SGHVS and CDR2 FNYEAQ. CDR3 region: CASSSLGGHYGHTF. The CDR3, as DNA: TGTGCCAGCAGCTCCCTAGGGGGCCACTATGGCCACACCTTC.

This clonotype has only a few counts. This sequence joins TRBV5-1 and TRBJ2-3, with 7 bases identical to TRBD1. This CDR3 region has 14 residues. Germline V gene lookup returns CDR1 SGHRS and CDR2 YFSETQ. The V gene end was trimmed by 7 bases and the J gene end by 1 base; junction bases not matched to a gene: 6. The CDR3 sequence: CASSGTDRTDTQYF. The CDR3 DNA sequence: TGCGCCAGCTCCGGGACAGACCGCACAGATACGCAGTATTTT.

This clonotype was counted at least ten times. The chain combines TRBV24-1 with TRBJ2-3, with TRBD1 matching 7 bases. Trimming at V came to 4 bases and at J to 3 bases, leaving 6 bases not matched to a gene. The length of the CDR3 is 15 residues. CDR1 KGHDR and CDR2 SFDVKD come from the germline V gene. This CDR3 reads CATSDPGQPTDTQYF. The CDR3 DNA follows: TGTGCCACCAGTGACCCGGGACAGCCGACAGATACGCAGTATTTT.

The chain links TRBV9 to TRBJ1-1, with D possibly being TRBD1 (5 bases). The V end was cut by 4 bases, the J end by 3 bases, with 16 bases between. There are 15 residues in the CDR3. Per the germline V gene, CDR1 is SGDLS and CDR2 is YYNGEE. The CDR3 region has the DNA TGTGCCAGCAGCACGTGGGCAGGGTCCGACACTGAAGCTTTCTTT. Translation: CASSTWAGSDTEAFF.

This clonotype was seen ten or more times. CDR3 DNA sequence: TGTGCCAGCAGGACCGGGCCATATAATTCACCCCTCCACTTT. Its protein product is CASRTGPYNSPLHF. V is TRBV7-2 and J is TRBJ1-6; D gene ambiguous. The CDR3 consists of 14 residues. V was pared by 6 bases and J by 4 bases, with 10 bases between. Germline values: CDR1 SGHTA, CDR2 FQGNSA.

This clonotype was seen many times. The CDR3 sequence: CASTRGYEQFF. The CDR3 DNA reads TGTGCCAGCACCCGGGGCTATGAGCAGTTCTTC. The chain recombines TRBV7-9 with TRBJ2-1; the D gene could be TRBD1 or TRBD2 (5 bases each). Trimming shortened V by 7 bases and J by 8 bases, and 9 bases separated the two germline ends. CDR3 length equals 11 residues. Germline V gives CDR1 SEHNR, CDR2 FQNEAQ (reference sequence). Looking up the rest from reference TRBV7-9 and TRBJ2-1 gives the full variable domain: DTGVSQNPRHKITKRGQNVTFRCDPISEHNRLYWYRQTLGQGPEFLTYFQNEAQLEKSRLLSDRFSAERPKGSFSTLEIQRTEQGDSAMYLCASTRGYEQFFGPGTRLTVL.

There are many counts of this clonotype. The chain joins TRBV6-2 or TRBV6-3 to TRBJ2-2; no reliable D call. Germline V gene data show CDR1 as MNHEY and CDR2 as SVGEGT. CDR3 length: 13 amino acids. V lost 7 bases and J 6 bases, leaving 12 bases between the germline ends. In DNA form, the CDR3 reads TGTGCCAGCAACGGGCTTCCCCCCGGGGAGCTGTTTTTT. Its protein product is CASNGLPPGELFF.